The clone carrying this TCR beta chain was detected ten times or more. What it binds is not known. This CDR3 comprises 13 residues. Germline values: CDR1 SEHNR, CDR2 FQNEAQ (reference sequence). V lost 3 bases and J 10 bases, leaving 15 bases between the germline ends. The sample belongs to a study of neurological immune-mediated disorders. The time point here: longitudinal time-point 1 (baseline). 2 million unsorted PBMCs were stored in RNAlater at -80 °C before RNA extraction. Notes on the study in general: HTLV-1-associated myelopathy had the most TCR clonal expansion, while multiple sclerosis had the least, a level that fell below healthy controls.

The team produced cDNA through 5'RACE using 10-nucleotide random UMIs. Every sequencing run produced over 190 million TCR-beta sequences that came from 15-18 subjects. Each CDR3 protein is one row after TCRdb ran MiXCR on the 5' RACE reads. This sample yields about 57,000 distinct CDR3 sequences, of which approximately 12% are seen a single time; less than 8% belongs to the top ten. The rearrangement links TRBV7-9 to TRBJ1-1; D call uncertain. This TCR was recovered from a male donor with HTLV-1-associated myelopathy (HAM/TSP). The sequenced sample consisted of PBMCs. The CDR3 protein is CASSLLAFEAAFF. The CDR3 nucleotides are TGTGCCAGCAGCTTGCTGGCCTTTGAGGCAGCTTTCTTT.